This T cell receptor beta chain was observed in a study of T cell clonotyping in hematopoietic cell transplantation. Repertoires were generated with immunoSEQ multiplex PCR, while TCRdb's copy carries only in-frame clones and drops some. The profile shows 25,000 to 30,000 clones, approximately 90% of them singletons. Germline CDR1 reads PRHDT; CDR2 reads FYEKMQ (reference sequence). Trimming removed 3 bases from V and 0 bases from J, with 5 bases in between. The CDR3 extends over 13 amino acids. This specimen was PBMCs, taken 100 days after allogeneic stem cell transplant. The V call is TRBV13, the J call TRBJ1-1; D ambiguous. This sequence was found in a female patient aged 50-59 years who had an allogeneic stem cell transplant from a related donor, so the T cells may come from the graft donor. Some clones in this sample may be carry-over from other donors' samples. The CDR3 sequence: CASSLSLNTEAFF. The CDR3 bases are TGTGCCAGCAGCTTGTCCCTGAACACTGAAGCTTTCTTT.